This TCR beta chain was retrieved from a study of T-cell memory formation after mild COVID-19 (dated by TCRdb to about 2021). About the investigation overall: Most TCR sequence clusters were specific to one of the two donors. In two donors, T-cell clones that expanded and contracted after mild COVID-19 were followed by sequencing TCRalpha and TCRbeta repertoires longitudinally. The cohort was made up of two young adult volunteers, one female and one male, who were previously healthy. General study outcomes and caveats: Clones contracting from day 15 to 85 had balanced CD4/CD8 phenotypes, while a second wave expanding from day 15 to 37 was biased towards CD4+. Some responding clones were detected in pre-infection memory, which suggested that pre-existing cross-reactive memory T cells had joined the SARS-CoV-2 response. Only a couple of mild cases were covered in the study, and larger cohorts including severe cases with pre-infection samples were considered necessary. SARS-CoV-2 specificity was not confirmed for the second-wave clones peaking on day 37. Contracting CD4+ clones were located mainly in the CM and EM memory subsets, whereas CD8+ clones were found to be enriched in EMRA.

About this clonotype: Its recognized antigen is unknown. Qualities for individual bases were not recorded, and no much larger clone is one base off.

Sequenced using an Illumina NovaSeq 6000. TCRalpha and TCRbeta cDNA libraries were constructed by 5'RACE with constant-segment primers, with sample barcodes and unique molecular identifiers being introduced. Trizol reagent was used to extract RNA from every sample. Library amplification was performed in two PCR steps, and a second sample barcode and Illumina TruSeq adapters were introduced in the second step. The libraries were sequenced on an Illumina NovaSeq using 2 x 150 bp paired-end reads. In the original analysis: With migec v1.2.7, reads were demultiplexed and then collapsed into UMI-guided consensus sequences. Using mixcr v2.1.11, UMI consensuses were aligned to TRA and TRB V and J templates and then assembled into clonotypes. A clonotype was counted as expanded or contracted only if both edgeR and NoisET called the change significant, with noise models trained on biological replicates. For edgeR calls, the thresholds were a false discovery rate-adjusted p below 0.01 and a log2 fold-change of 1. As an exploratory analysis of dynamics, max-normalized trajectories of the 1000 most abundant clonotypes were examined with PCA combined with hierarchical clustering. Separately sequenced CD4+ and CD8+ repertoires were used to assign the CD4 or CD8 phenotype of responding clones. The public reads were run again by TCRdb, first through fastp at Q25 and then through MiXCR, and only productive beta chains were kept. Every CDR3 protein is listed once, alongside the most common genes and DNA of its rows. The V and J calls here are based on TCRdb, not the publication. The sample table holds around 500,000 distinct CDR3 sequences, of which around a sixth were seen once. About 12% of the sample belongs to the ten largest clones.

Ficoll-Paque density gradient centrifugation was the method used to isolate PBMCs. There are 15 amino acids in the CDR3, from cysteine to phenylalanine inclusive. Left in the record is the CDR3 DNA by itself, 45 bases read in frame from the first base. V drops 6 bases and J drops 2 bases, leaving 16 bases in between. CDR1 and CDR2 are drawn from the germline V gene (reference sequence): MNHEY, SMNVEV. The rearrangement combines TRBV27 with TRBJ1-1, with a weak D call of TRBD1 (5 bases match). Sequencing was done on a sample of PBMCs or a T cell subset sorted from them (not recorded which). The TCR comes from an adult woman who had mild COVID-19 (a few samples of this study predate the infection). The sample titles of this study are shuffled in the database, so cell type and time point are left out; the donor was told from shared clones. CDR3 reads: CASSSQPGLNTEAFF. The sequenced DNA: TGTGCCAGCAGCTCTCAGCCAGGGCTTAACACTGAAGCTTTCTTT.